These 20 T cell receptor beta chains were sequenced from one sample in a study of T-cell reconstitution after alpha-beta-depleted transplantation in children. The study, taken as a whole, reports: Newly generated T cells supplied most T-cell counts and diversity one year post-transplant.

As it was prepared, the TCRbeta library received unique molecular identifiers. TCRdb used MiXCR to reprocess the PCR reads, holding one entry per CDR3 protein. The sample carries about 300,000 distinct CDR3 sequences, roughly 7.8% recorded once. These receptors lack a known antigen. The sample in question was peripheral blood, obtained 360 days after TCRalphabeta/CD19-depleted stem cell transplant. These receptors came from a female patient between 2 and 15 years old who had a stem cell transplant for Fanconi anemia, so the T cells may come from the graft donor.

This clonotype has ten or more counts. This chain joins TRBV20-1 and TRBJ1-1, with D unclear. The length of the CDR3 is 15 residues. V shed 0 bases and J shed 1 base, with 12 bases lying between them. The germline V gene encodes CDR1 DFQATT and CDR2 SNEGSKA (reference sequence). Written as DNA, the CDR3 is TGCAGTGCTAGAGATCGGAGGGAAAGGAACACTGAAGCTTTCTTT. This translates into CSARDRRERNTEAFF.

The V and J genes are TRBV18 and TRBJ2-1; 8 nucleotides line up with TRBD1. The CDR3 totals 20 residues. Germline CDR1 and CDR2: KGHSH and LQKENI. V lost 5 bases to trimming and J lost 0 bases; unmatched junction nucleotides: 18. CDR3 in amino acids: CASSDRGVGHTISSYNEQFF. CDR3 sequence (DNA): TGTGCCAGCTCAGACAGGGGAGTTGGACATACCATAAGCTCCTACAATGAGCAGTTCTTC.

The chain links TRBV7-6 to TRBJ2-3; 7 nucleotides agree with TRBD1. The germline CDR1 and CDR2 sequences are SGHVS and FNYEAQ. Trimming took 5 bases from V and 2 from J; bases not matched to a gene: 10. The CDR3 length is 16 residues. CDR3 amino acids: CASSNQPTGNTDTQYF. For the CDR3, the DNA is TGTGCCAGCAGCAACCAACCGACAGGGAACACAGATACGCAGTATTTT.

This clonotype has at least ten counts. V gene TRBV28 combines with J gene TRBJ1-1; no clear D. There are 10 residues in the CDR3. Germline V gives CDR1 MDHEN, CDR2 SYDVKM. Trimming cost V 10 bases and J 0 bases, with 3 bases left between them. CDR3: CATLNTEAFF. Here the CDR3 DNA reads TGTGCCACCTTGAACACTGAAGCTTTCTTT.

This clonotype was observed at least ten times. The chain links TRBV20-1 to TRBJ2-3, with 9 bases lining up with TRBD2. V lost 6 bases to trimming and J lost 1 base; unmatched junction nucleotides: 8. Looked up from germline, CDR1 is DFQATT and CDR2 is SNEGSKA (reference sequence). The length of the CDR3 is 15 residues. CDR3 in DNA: TGCAGTGCGACCCCTAGCGGGAAACGCACAGATACGCAGTATTTT. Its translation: CSATPSGKRTDTQYF.

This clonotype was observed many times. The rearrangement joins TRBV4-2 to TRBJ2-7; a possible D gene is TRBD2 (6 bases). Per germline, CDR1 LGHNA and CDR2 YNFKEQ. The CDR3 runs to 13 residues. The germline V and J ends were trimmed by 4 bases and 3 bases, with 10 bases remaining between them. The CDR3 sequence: CASSLGGIYEQYF. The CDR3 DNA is TGTGCCAGCAGCCTCGGGGGAATCTACGAGCAGTACTTC.

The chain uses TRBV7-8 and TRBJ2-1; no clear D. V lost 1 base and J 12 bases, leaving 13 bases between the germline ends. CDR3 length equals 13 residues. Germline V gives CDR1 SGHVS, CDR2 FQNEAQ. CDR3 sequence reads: CASSLVVPRVQFF. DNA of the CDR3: TGTGCCAGCAGCTTAGTAGTCCCCCGGGTGCAGTTCTTC. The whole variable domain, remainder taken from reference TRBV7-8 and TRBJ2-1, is GAGVSQSPRYKVAKRGQDVALRCDPISGHVSLFWYQQALGQGPEFLTYFQNEAQLDKSGLPSDRFFAERPEGSVSTLKIQRTQQEDSAVYLCASSLVVPRVQFFGPGTRLTVL.

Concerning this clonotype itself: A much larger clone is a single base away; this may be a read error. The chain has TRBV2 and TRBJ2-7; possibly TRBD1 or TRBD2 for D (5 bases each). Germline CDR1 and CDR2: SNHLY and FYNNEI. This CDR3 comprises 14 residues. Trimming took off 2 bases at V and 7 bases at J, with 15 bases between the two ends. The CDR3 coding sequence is TGTGCCAGCAGTGAAAGTGGGACCGCCATTGAGCAGTACTTC. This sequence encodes CASSESGTAIEQYF.

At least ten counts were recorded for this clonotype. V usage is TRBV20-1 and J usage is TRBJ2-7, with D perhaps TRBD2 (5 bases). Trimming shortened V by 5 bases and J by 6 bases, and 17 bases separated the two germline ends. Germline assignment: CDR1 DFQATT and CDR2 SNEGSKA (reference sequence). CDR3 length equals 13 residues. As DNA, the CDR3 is TGCAGTGCTGACCGACTAATTTCGGCCGAGCAGTACTTC. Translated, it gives CSADRLISAEQYF.

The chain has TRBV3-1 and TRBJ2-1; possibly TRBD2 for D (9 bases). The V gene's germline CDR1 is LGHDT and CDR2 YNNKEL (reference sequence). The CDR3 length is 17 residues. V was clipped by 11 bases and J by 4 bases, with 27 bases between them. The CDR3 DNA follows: TGTGCCTCCTCCAAAGCGGGGGGCAGGGGGCAGTACAATGAGCAGTTCTTC. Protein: CASSKAGGRGQYNEQFF.

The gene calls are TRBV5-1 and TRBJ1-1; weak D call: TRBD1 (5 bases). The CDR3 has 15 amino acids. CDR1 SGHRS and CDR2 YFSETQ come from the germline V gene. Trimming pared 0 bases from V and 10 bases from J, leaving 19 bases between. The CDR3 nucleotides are TGCGCCAGCAGCTTGGACCCCAGGGAGGGGAAACCAGCTTTCTTT. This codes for CASSLDPREGKPAFF.

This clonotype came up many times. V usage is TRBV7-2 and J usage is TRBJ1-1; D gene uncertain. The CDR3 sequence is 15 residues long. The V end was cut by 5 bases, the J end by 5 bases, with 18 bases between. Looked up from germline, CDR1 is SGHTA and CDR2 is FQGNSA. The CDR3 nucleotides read TGTGCCAGCAGCCCAACGAGTTCAGGAGGGACTGAAGCTTTCTTT. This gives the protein CASSPTSSGGTEAFF.

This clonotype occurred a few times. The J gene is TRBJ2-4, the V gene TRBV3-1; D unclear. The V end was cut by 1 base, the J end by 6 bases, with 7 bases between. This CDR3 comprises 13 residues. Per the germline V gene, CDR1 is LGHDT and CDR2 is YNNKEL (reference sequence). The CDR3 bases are TGTGCCAGCAGCCAAGGATCTTTAAACATTCAGTACTTC. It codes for CASSQGSLNIQYF.

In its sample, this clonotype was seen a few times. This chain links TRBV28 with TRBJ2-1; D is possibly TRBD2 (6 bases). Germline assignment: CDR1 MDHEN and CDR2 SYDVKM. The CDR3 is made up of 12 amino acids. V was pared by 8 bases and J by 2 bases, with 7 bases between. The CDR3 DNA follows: TGTGCCAGCGCGGGAACCTACAATGAGCAGTTCTTC. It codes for CASAGTYNEQFF.

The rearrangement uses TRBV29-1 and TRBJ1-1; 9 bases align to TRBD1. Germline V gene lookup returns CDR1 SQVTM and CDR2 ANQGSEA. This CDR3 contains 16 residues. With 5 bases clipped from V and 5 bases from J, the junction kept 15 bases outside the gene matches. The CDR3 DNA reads TGCAGCGTTTACAGGGGGCTTAGCCCCGGTGGAACTGAAGCTTTCTTT. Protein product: CSVYRGLSPGGTEAFF.

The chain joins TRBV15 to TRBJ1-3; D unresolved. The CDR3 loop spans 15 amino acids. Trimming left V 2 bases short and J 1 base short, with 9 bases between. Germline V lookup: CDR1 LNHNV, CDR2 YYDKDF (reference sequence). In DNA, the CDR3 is TGTGCCACCAGCAGATTAGGTTCGTCTGGAAACACCATATATTTT. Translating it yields CATSRLGSSGNTIYF.

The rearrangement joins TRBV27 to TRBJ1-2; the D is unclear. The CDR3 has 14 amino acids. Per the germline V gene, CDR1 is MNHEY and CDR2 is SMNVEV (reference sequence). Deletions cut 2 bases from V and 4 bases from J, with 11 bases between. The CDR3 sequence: CASSLIGGFYGYTF. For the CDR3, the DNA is TGTGCCAGCAGTTTAATAGGAGGTTTCTATGGCTACACCTTC.

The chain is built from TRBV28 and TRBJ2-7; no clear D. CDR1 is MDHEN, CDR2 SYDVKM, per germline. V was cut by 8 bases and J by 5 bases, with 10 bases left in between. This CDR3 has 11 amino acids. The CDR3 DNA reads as TGTGCCAGCGCCCTCAGGCACGAGCAGTACTTC. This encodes CASALRHEQYF.

The CDR3 is CASARGDEQFF. The CDR3 DNA is TGTGCCAGTGCGCGGGGTGATGAGCAGTTCTTC. V is TRBV2 and J is TRBJ2-1, with D possibly matching TRBD2 (6 bases). Germline loops: CDR1 SNHLY, CDR2 FYNNEI. The CDR3 is 11 residues long. V gave up 9 bases and J gave up 8 bases, with 11 bases separating them.

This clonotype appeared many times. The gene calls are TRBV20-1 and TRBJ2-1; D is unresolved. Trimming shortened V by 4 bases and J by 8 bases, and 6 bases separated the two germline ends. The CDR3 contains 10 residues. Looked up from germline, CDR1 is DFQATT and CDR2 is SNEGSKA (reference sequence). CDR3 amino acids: CSAIRDEQFF. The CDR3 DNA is TGCAGTGCTATACGGGATGAGCAGTTCTTC.